These 2 T cell receptor beta chains share one sample of origin, sequenced in a study of human T cells and chemical hapten exposure. TCRdb re-called the RACE reads with MiXCR, one entry per CDR3 protein. The sample includes approximately 400,000 distinct CDR3 sequences, approximately 5.1% of them seen just once. As to time point: pre-sensitization, week 0. Treatment indicated: therapeutic diphenylcyclopropenone sensitization with weekly scalp DPC. The specimen comprised whole blood, sampled in connection with sensitization to the hapten diphenylcyclopropenone (DPC). The receptors were sampled from a woman aged 45-60 years with alopecia areata. Some clones in this sample may be carry-over from other donors' samples.

This clonotype showed up many times. The V call is TRBV6-5, the J call TRBJ1-2, with 11 nucleotides matching TRBD1. The CDR3 is 20 amino acids. V was pared by 4 bases and J by 7 bases, with 23 bases of the junction left unmatched. Germline CDR1 is MNHEY and CDR2 is SVGAGI. CDR3: CASSSTHSGGQGVWMTGYTF. CDR3 sequence (DNA): TGTGCCAGCAGTTCCACCCATAGCGGGGGACAGGGGGTTTGGATGACTGGCTACACCTTC.

Only a few counts were recorded for this clonotype. The chain recombines TRBV21-1 with TRBJ2-4; no DNA check was done on the table's D call, TRBD2. TRBV21-1 is given as a pseudogene. This CDR3 has 16 residues. The CDR3 DNA sequence: TGTGCCAGCAGCAAAAGGCTAGCGGGAGGGCCAGCCATTCAGTACTTC. Its translation: CASSKRLAGGPAIQYF.